The 31 T cell receptor beta chains reported below all come from one sample, sequenced in a study of regulatory T cells in long-lasting Graves disease. Time point here: persistent/refractory GD, antithyroid drugs over 5 years with positive TRAb. With RNA extracted from PBMCs as input, the TCR library was made. Arm-PCR of CDR3 regions with iRepertoire HTBI primers generated TCR beta libraries. One entry per CDR3 protein results from TCRdb running MiXCR on the multiplex PCR reads. The data contain around 400,000 distinct CDR3 sequences, roughly 23% of them singletons. This specimen was peripheral blood mononuclear cells (PBMCs), taken when the disease was refractory, from a patient treated with antithyroid drugs. The receptors were gathered from a woman in her forties with Graves disease.

This clonotype has just a few counts. This chain joins TRBV6-1 and TRBJ1-2, with D possibly being TRBD1 (5 bases). This CDR3 is 15 amino acids long. CDR1 and CDR2 (germline): MNHNS, SASEGT. Trimming took off 5 bases at V and 5 bases at J, with 18 bases between the two ends. The CDR3 here is CASSNRAPAGYGYTF. The CDR3 bases are TGTGCCAGCAGTAACCGGGCCCCGGCAGGGTATGGCTACACCTTC.

V is TRBV30 and J is TRBJ1-1; D is unclear. This CDR3 region has 11 residues. V was clipped by 4 bases and J by 1 base, with 4 bases between them. CDR1 and CDR2 (germline): GTSNPN, SVGIG (reference sequence). This CDR3 is CAWIENTEAFF. The CDR3 nucleotides are TGTGCCTGGATTGAGAACACTGAAGCTTTCTTT.

This clonotype showed up just a few times. The chain is built from TRBV7-2 and TRBJ1-6; D is undetermined. V lost 6 bases to trimming and J lost 13 bases, with 16 bases between them. Per germline, CDR1 SGHTA and CDR2 FQGNSA. The CDR3 consists of 13 residues. CDR3 protein: CASSLRWLSPLHF. CDR3 sequence (DNA): TGTGCCAGCAGTCTTAGGTGGCTTTCGCCCCTCCACTTT.

This clonotype was counted only a few times. The rearrangement joins TRBV15 to TRBJ2-3, with 8 bases aligning to TRBD2. CDR3 size: 16 residues. V was clipped by 0 bases and J by 2 bases; unmatched bases: 4. Germline assignment: CDR1 LNHNV and CDR2 YYDKDF (reference sequence). CDR3 amino acids: CATSRDGLAHTDTQYF. DNA of the CDR3: TGTGCCACCAGCAGAGATGGACTAGCACACACAGATACGCAGTATTTT.

This clonotype came up many times. The chain combines TRBV28 with TRBJ1-4, with TRBD1 matching over 7 bases. J lost 4 bases, V lost 9 bases, and 14 bases had no gene match. The CDR3 runs to 16 residues. Germline lookup yields CDR1 MDHEN and CDR2 SYDVKM. CDR3 sequence reads: CASSEWTGGGNEKLFF. In nucleotides, the CDR3 is TGTGCCAGTAGCGAGTGGACAGGCGGGGGTAATGAAAAACTGTTTTTT.

This clonotype came up a few times. The chain links TRBV6-1 to TRBJ2-3, with 9 bases fitting TRBD1. CDR1 and CDR2 from the germline V gene are MNHNS and SASEGT. This CDR3 region has 15 residues. V trimming: 8 bases; J trimming: 2 bases; junction bases outside the gene matches: 8. For the CDR3, the DNA is TGTGCCAGCGGGCGGACAGGGGACACCACAGATACGCAGTATTTT. Translated: CASGRTGDTTDTQYF.

A few counts support this clonotype. J is TRBJ1-5 and V is TRBV3-1; D uncertain. The germline V gene has CDR1 LGHDT and CDR2 YNNKEL (reference sequence). The V end was cut by 5 bases, the J end by 2 bases, with 13 bases between. The CDR3 is 15 amino acids. The CDR3 here is CASSGETSGNQPQHF. CDR3 in DNA: TGTGCCAGCAGCGGCGAAACTTCTGGCAATCAGCCCCAGCATTTT.

The J gene is TRBJ2-3, the V gene TRBV12-3 or TRBV12-4; 7 bases fit TRBD2. J was trimmed by 5 bases and V by 6 bases; bases with no gene match: 11. The CDR3 covers 15 residues. CDR3 nucleotide sequence: TGTGCCAGCAGCCTCAAGGGAGGGGCAGGAGATACGCAGTATTTT. Its translation is CASSLKGGAGDTQYF.

The gene calls are TRBV9 and TRBJ2-7; 7 bases are shared with TRBD1. Per the germline V gene, CDR1 is SGDLS and CDR2 is YYNGEE. Trimming at V came to 7 bases and at J to 2 bases, leaving 9 bases not matched to a gene. This CDR3 region has 14 residues. CDR3 amino acids: CASSTRDSPYEQYF. The DNA for the CDR3 is TGTGCCAGCTCAACCCGGGACAGCCCCTACGAGCAGTACTTC.

This clonotype has at least ten counts. V is TRBV11-2 and J is TRBJ1-5; D call uncertain. The V gene's germline CDR1 is SGHAT and CDR2 FQNNGV. With 5 bases removed from V and 5 bases from J, the gap between germline ends came to 10 bases. This CDR3 has 13 residues. In nucleotides, the CDR3 is TGTGCCAGCAGCCTGGGCCTTTATCAGCCCCAGCATTTT. It specifies CASSLGLYQPQHF.

This clonotype was recorded at least ten times. The CDR3 reads CASRSANIQYF. In nucleotides, the CDR3 is TGCGCCAGCAGGTCAGCAAACATTCAGTACTTC. The chain is built from TRBV5-1 and TRBJ2-4; no clear D gene. The CDR3 covers 11 residues. V dropped 5 bases and J dropped 6 bases, with 6 bases sitting between them. In germline, CDR1 is SGHRS, CDR2 YFSETQ.

V and J are TRBV5-1 and TRBJ1-3; D gene unclear. The CDR3 length is 16 residues. V lost 3 bases and J lost 0, with 13 bases in between. The germline gives CDR1 SGHRS, CDR2 YFSETQ. Here the CDR3 DNA reads TGCGCCAGCAGCTCTGACACTACTCTCTCTGGAAACACCATATATTTT. Encoded protein: CASSSDTTLSGNTIYF.

This sequence joins TRBV15 and TRBJ1-2, with D uncertain. CDR3 length: 13 residues. V gave up 0 bases and J gave up 8 bases, with 10 bases separating them. From germline, CDR1 is LNHNV and CDR2 YYDKDF (reference sequence). CDR3: CATSRDRLAGYTF. The CDR3 region has the DNA TGTGCCACCAGCAGAGATCGACTGGCCGGCTACACCTTC.

This clonotype was seen ten or more times. The chain recombines TRBV12-3 or TRBV12-4 with TRBJ2-2, with D tentatively TRBD1 or TRBD2 (5 bases each). The CDR3 covers 15 residues. V gave up 3 bases and J gave up 1 base, with 9 bases separating them. The CDR3 protein is CASSFGTRNTGELFF. The CDR3 DNA follows: TGTGCCAGCAGTTTCGGGACCAGGAACACCGGGGAGCTGTTTTTT.

This clonotype was picked up many times. The chain has TRBV28 and TRBJ1-6, with D maybe TRBD1 (6 bases). Germline CDR1 reads MDHEN; CDR2 reads SYDVKM. V lost 3 bases, J lost 6 bases, and 12 bases lay in between. CDR3 length: 15 residues. The CDR3 protein is CASSFSGGRNSPLHF. For the CDR3, the DNA is TGTGCCAGCAGTTTCTCGGGGGGCCGTAATTCACCCCTCCACTTT.

This clonotype occurred a few times. The rearrangement uses TRBV10-3 and TRBJ1-4; D may be TRBD1 (5 bases). Germline V gene lookup returns CDR1 ENHRY and CDR2 SYGVKD. The CDR3 loop spans 14 amino acids. Deletions cut 3 bases from V and 5 bases from J, with 10 bases between. The CDR3 sequence: CAISDEGPNEKLFF. The CDR3 DNA follows: TGTGCCATCAGTGACGAGGGACCCAATGAAAAACTGTTTTTT.

This clonotype was recorded a few times. The chain joins TRBV6-5 to TRBJ2-2; no definite D call. V lost 2 bases and J lost 7, with 17 bases in between. CDR1 is MNHEY and CDR2 is SVGAGI in the germline V gene. The length of the CDR3 is 16 residues. The CDR3 bases are TGTGCCAGCAGTTACGGTAGACTCGGTAGTTACGGGGAGCTGTTTTTT. It specifies CASSYGRLGSYGELFF.

This clonotype occurred a few times. The chain couples TRBV11-2 to TRBJ2-6; D might be TRBD1 (6 bases). Germline V CDR1 and CDR2: SGHAT, FQNNGV. V was clipped by 5 bases and J by 3 bases, with 14 bases between them. The CDR3 is 16 residues long. CDR3 nucleotide sequence: TGTGCCAGCAGCGGACAGTTAAAGGGTGGGGCCAACGTCCTGACTTTC. Translation gives CASSGQLKGGANVLTF.

This clonotype was picked up many times. The chain recombines TRBV2 with TRBJ1-1; D gene ambiguous. The germline CDR1 and CDR2 sequences are SNHLY and FYNNEI. The CDR3 consists of 13 residues. The V end lost 4 bases, the J end lost 1 base, and 7 bases lay between the germline ends. The CDR3 loop is CASSVEGNTEAFF. The CDR3, as DNA: TGTGCCAGCAGTGTCGAAGGGAACACTGAAGCTTTCTTT.

The chain couples TRBV19 to TRBJ1-1; D uncertain. The CDR3 is made up of 13 amino acids. V was cut by 2 bases and J by 4 bases, with 8 bases left in between. CDR1 and CDR2 from the germline V gene are LNHDA and SQIVND (reference sequence). CDR3 DNA sequence: TGTGCCAGTAGTATACAGGAGGGCACTGAAGCTTTCTTT. It is translated as CASSIQEGTEAFF.

In this sample, this clonotype turned up a few times. This sequence joins TRBV28 and TRBJ2-4, with D possibly matching TRBD1 (6 bases). Germline CDR1 MDHEN, CDR2 SYDVKM. This CDR3 comprises 15 residues. V shed 10 bases and J shed 3 bases, with 19 bases lying between them. The CDR3 bases are TGTGCCACCTCGACAGGAGCTAAGGGCAAAAACATTCAGTACTTC. Translating gives CATSTGAKGKNIQYF.

As for this clonotype: Germline and junction disagree at one end, which may indicate a read error. The chain combines TRBV19 with TRBJ2-7, with D unclear. CDR1 is LNHDA and CDR2 is SQIVND in the germline V gene (reference sequence). CDR3 size: 13 residues. The CDR3 loop reads CATLGGNSYGQYF. The CDR3, as DNA: TGTGCCACCCTCGGTGGCAACTCCTACGGGCAGTACTTC.

The rearrangement uses TRBV5-1 and TRBJ1-2, with 10 bases fitting TRBD1. Trimming took 4 bases from V and 6 from J; bases not matched to a gene: 12. The CDR3 length is 16 residues. CDR1 SGHRS and CDR2 YFSETQ come from the germline V gene. The CDR3 loop is CASSPSLTGGLNGYTF. The DNA for the CDR3 is TGCGCCAGCAGCCCGAGCTTGACAGGGGGCCTCAATGGCTACACCTTC.

There are many counts of this clonotype. Here the CDR3 reads CASSLRQGAGGGIAFF. CDR3 DNA: TGTGCCAGCAGTTTGAGACAGGGGGCTGGTGGTGGTATAGCTTTCTTT. This chain connects TRBV2 to TRBJ1-1; 10 bases align to TRBD1. CDR1 is SNHLY, CDR2 FYNNEI, per germline. V dropped 5 bases and J dropped 10; count of bases not matched to a gene: 16. This CDR3 region has 16 residues.

This clonotype was seen only once. The genes are TRBV20-1 and TRBJ2-1, with TRBD2 identical over 8 bases. Germline values: CDR1 DFQATT, CDR2 SNEGSKA (reference sequence). CDR3 length: 16 amino acids. Trimming removed 2 bases from V and 1 base from J; junction bases left unmatched: 7. CDR3 in DNA: TGCAGTGCTAGATCCCAAGGACTAGCTTCCTACAATGAGCAGTTCTTC. Amino acids: CSARSQGLASYNEQFF.

The rearrangement links TRBV5-1 to TRBJ2-4; the D is unclear. The CDR3 is 12 amino acids. V was trimmed by 6 bases and J by 5 bases, leaving 9 bases between them. Germline values: CDR1 SGHRS, CDR2 YFSETQ. As DNA, the CDR3 is TGCGCCAGCATTTCGGCCGAAAACATTCAGTACTTC. Protein: CASISAENIQYF.

V is TRBV27 and J is TRBJ2-3, with D maybe TRBD2 (6 bases). This CDR3 spans 18 amino acids. V lost 1 base and J 2 bases, leaving 19 bases between the germline ends. The germline CDR1 and CDR2 sequences are MNHEY and SMNVEV (reference sequence). The CDR3 here is CASSLFGRWSENTDTQYF. Here the CDR3 DNA reads TGTGCCAGCAGTTTATTCGGGAGATGGAGCGAGAACACAGATACGCAGTATTTT.

About this clonotype: This may arise from a read error, as a much more abundant clone is one base away. This rearrangement joins TRBV13 to TRBJ1-1; D gene ambiguous. The V gene's germline CDR1 is PRHDT and CDR2 FYEKMQ (reference sequence). The CDR3 has 13 residues. This CDR3 reads CVSSLVYSPEAFF. The CDR3 nucleotides are TGTGTCAGCAGCTTAGTTTACTCCCCTGAAGCTTTCTTT.

This chain uses TRBV5-1 with TRBJ2-1; no clear D gene. Trimming cost V 4 bases and J 0 bases, with 11 bases left between them. This CDR3 has 15 amino acids. Germline CDR1 and CDR2: SGHRS and YFSETQ. CDR3 bases: TGCGCCAGCAGCCCGACCCTAAGCTCCTACAATGAGCAGTTCTTC. It yields the protein CASSPTLSSYNEQFF.

This clonotype occurred a few times. The CDR3 spells CASSFQGVWNSPLHF. The CDR3 DNA follows: TGTGCCAGCAGTTTCCAGGGGGTATGGAATTCACCCCTCCACTTT. This chain uses TRBV27 with TRBJ1-6; 7 nucleotides match TRBD1. Germline loops: CDR1 MNHEY, CDR2 SMNVEV (reference sequence). This CDR3 is built from 15 residues. The V and J ends lost 3 bases and 7 bases, in that order; junction bases with no gene match: 6.

This clonotype was observed a handful of times. The chain employs TRBV2 and TRBJ2-1, with 10 bases lining up with TRBD2. This CDR3 comprises 13 residues. With 7 bases clipped from V and 7 bases from J, the junction kept 4 bases outside the gene matches. Germline V gene sequence: CDR1 SNHLY, CDR2 FYNNEI. CDR3 region: CASTLAGDNEQFF. The CDR3 DNA is TGTGCCAGCACTCTAGCGGGAGATAATGAGCAGTTCTTC. The full variable domain, its missing parts supplied by reference TRBV2 and TRBJ2-1, is EPEVTQTPSHQVTQMGQEVILRCVPISNHLYFYWYRQILGQKVEFLVSFYNNEISEKSEIFDDQFSVERPDGSNFTLKIRSTKLEDSAMYFCASTLAGDNEQFFGPGTRLTVL.